This entry is about one T cell receptor beta chain. The antigen is unknown. Clones were sequenced by immunoSEQ multiplex PCR, and TCRdb holds only the in-frame ones, with some missing. The table has 1.5 million to 1.9 million clones, 95% to 99% seen once. CDR1 is WSHSY, CDR2 SAAADI, per germline. Trimming removed 8 bases from V and 1 base from J, with 12 bases in between. This CDR3 contains 13 residues. These data originate in a study of shared clonotypes between healthy human individuals. General study points: Collection of samples was limited to blood; tissue repertoires likely differ. Sharing across four donors was highest in naive CD4 (roughly 5%) and lowest in memory CD8 (around 0.4%). Relative to memory subsets, naive subsets generally showed larger estimated richness.

The V call is TRBV10-2, the J call TRBJ2-7, with D perhaps matching TRBD1 (5 bases). The sample consisted of naive CD4+ T cells sorted from blood. Subset: CD45RA+ positively selected. The receptor's source is a man aged 25-45 years in good health. The CDR3 region has the DNA TGCGCCAGCTCCAACAGGCCGTCCTACGAGCAGTACTTC. Encoded protein: CASSNRPSYEQYF.